This TCR beta chain was captured in a study of shared clonotypes between healthy human individuals. Study in general: The cohort comprised a couple of women and a few men. Their ages spanned 18 to 49 years. Regarding the study as a whole: Rarefaction exposed incomplete sorted-subset sequencing despite large depth. Unshared clonotypes carried lower generation probabilities than those common to all four donors.

CDR1 is ENHRY and CDR2 is SYGVKD in the germline V gene. This CDR3 comprises 13 residues. The V end lost 2 bases, the J end lost 0 bases, and 5 bases lay between the germline ends. The table came from immunoSEQ multiplex PCR; TCRdb's copy has only in-frame clones and leaves some out. The sample lists under 750,000 clones, just under 75% seen once, with around 1.8% in the top ten. Points on this clone: The antigen is undetermined. Distinct nucleotide sequences in the sample also encode this CDR3.

The chain combines TRBV10-3 with TRBJ2-7; a possible D gene is TRBD2 (5 bases). The sequence was obtained from a woman younger than 45 in good health. The sample taken for sequencing was memory CD4+ T cells sorted from blood. Noted subset: CD45RA-negative fraction. This CDR3 is CAISEGSSYEQYF. CDR3 bases: TGTGCCATCAGTGAGGGGAGCTCCTACGAGCAGTACTTC.